This TCR beta chain was sequenced for a study of cytomegalovirus exposure and HLA in healthy donors. About the research overall: From donors who were HLA-typed, an early data release held about 85 million unique TCRs. Points from the study as a whole: Reported findings show TCR beta sequences accurately forecast HLA-A and HLA-B alleles in most subjects.

In the PCR, 60 Vbeta and 13 Jbeta primers were used. Authors' analysis steps: Roughly 76 million unique TCR beta chains, some 10 million of them shared, were counted by a later analysis. Repertoires were generated with immunoSEQ multiplex PCR, while TCRdb's copy carries only in-frame clones and drops some. V, J and clone size derive from that table, while D and trimming were established from the DNA sequence. This sample's table reports some 42,000 clones. The CDR3 extends over 17 amino acids. The V end lost 1 base, the J end lost 1 base, and 14 bases lay between the germline ends. CDR1 is LGHNA and CDR2 is YNFKEQ in the germline V gene. Of note for this clone: Its antigen is still unknown.

Sample: PBMCs. The sequence was obtained from a man between 25 and 39 years old in good health and CMV-seronegative. The chain uses TRBV4-2 and TRBJ1-5, with D possibly being TRBD1 (5 bases). CDR3 loop: CASSQVSRGISNQPQHF. Written as DNA, the CDR3 is TGTGCCAGCAGCCAAGTTTCGCGGGGGATCAGCAATCAGCCCCAGCATTTT.